This T cell receptor beta chain derives from a study of blood T cell repertoires in COVID-19. Study at large: The origin of the acute and convalescent COVID-19 samples was the United States, Italy and Spain.

The germline V gene encodes CDR1 LGHNA and CDR2 YSLEER. Trimming pared 0 bases from V and 7 bases from J, leaving 9 bases between. CDR3 length: 13 amino acids. As originally analysed: Estimated nucleated cell counts came from reference gene primer amplification. Sequencing was performed with immunoSEQ multiplex PCR; in TCRdb, only in-frame clones are kept and a portion is missing. V and J calls and clone size are given by that table; D and trimming were obtained from the DNA. The sample lists tens of thousands of clones, roughly 82% occurring once. The rearrangement links TRBV4-3 to TRBJ1-1, with D hard to call. What was sequenced was peripheral blood. This TCR was sampled from a human donor in a cohort sampled during active COVID-19. Written as DNA, the CDR3 is TGCGCCAGCAGCCAAGACCGCCAACTTGAAGCTTTCTTT. Amino acids: CASSQDRQLEAFF.